A single sample gave rise to the 8 T cell receptor beta chains below, sequenced in a study of shared clonotypes between healthy human individuals. Clones were sequenced by immunoSEQ multiplex PCR, and TCRdb holds only the in-frame ones, with some missing. Here the sample spans millions of clones, roughly 93% being singletons. Sequencing was done on a sample of naive CD4+ T cells from PBMCs. Subset defined: CD45RA+ positively selected. The receptors stem from a young man in good health. Some clones in this sample may be carry-over from other donors' samples.

The rearrangement joins TRBV27 to TRBJ2-1, with D unresolved. Germline V lookup: CDR1 MNHEY, CDR2 SMNVEV (reference sequence). V was cut by 8 bases and J by 6 bases, with 17 bases left in between. This CDR3 contains 14 residues. CDR3 region: CASHLNRWVNEQFF. In DNA, the CDR3 is TGTGCCAGCCACCTCAACCGGTGGGTCAATGAGCAGTTCTTC.

CDR3 in DNA: TGTGCCAGCTCCACAGGCGGTCCCTACGAGCAGTACTTC. This encodes CASSTGGPYEQYF. V usage is TRBV6-1 and J usage is TRBJ2-7; D is possibly TRBD1 (5 bases). The CDR3 totals 13 residues. Deletions cut 8 bases from V and 2 bases from J, with 13 bases between. In germline, CDR1 is MNHNS, CDR2 SASEGT.

Note on this clone: One end of the junction varies from germline; a read error may be responsible. The chain has TRBV9 and TRBJ2-5; the D is unclear. This CDR3 comprises 13 residues. Germline values: CDR1 SGDLS, CDR2 YYNGEE. The CDR3 DNA reads TGTGCCAGCAGCGTAGATAGGGAAGAGGCCCAGTACTTC. This encodes CASSVDREEAQYF.

The V and J genes are TRBV7-7 and TRBJ2-7; no clear D. Looked up from germline, CDR1 is SSHAT and CDR2 is FNYEAQ (reference sequence). This CDR3 is built from 14 residues. V lost 4 bases to trimming and J lost 2 bases, with 12 bases between them. CDR3 sequence (DNA): TGTGCCAGCAGCTCAACAGTAAACCCCTACGAGCAGTACTTC. It is translated as CASSSTVNPYEQYF.

This chain links TRBV28 with TRBJ1-2; perhaps TRBD1 as D (5 bases). CDR1 MDHEN and CDR2 SYDVKM come from the germline V gene. The CDR3 consists of 14 residues. V gave up 7 bases and J gave up 5 bases, with 17 bases separating them. The chain's CDR3 is CASNPQGSIYGYTF. CDR3 DNA sequence: TGTGCCAGCAACCCCCAGGGTTCCATATATGGCTACACCTTC.

This clone was seen just once. The chain uses TRBV7-8 and TRBJ1-5; D unclear. The V end lost 5 bases, the J end lost 7 bases, and 15 bases lay between the germline ends. This CDR3 comprises 14 residues. Germline loops: CDR1 SGHVS, CDR2 FQNEAQ. The CDR3 protein is CASSQGQADQPQHF. DNA for the CDR3: TGTGCCAGCAGCCAAGGGCAGGCGGACCAGCCCCAGCATTTT.

The chain uses TRBV29-1 and TRBJ2-7, with 9 nucleotides matching TRBD1. Per germline, CDR1 SQVTM and CDR2 ANQGSEA. V shed 7 bases, J shed 4 bases, and the junction held 8 bases outside the gene matches. The CDR3 runs to 13 residues. This CDR3 reads CSGSQGARYEQYF. The CDR3 coding sequence is TGCAGCGGATCACAGGGGGCACGTTACGAGCAGTACTTC.

CDR3 DNA: TGTGCCAGCAGTTTAGGCGGGAGAATTATCTACGAGCAGTACTTC. Its translation: CASSLGGRIIYEQYF. The chain is built from TRBV28 and TRBJ2-7; TRBD2 aligns across 7 bases. CDR1 and CDR2 (germline): MDHEN, SYDVKM. J gave up 3 bases and V 2 bases, and 7 bases lay outside the gene matches. The CDR3 length is 15 residues.